These T cell receptor beta chains were read from a single sample in a study of cytomegalovirus exposure and HLA in healthy donors. Only in-frame clones appear in the TCRdb table, and some are missing; sequencing was by immunoSEQ multiplex PCR. This table lists tens of thousands of clones. The sequenced sample was PBMCs. The receptors were gathered from a female donor in good health and CMV-seropositive. The CDR3 runs from the conserved cysteine through the conserved F or W. The D gene is left open where the match is weak.

v_call	d_call	j_call	cdr3_aa	cdr3_nt
TRBV19	-	TRBJ2-7	CASSIGLAHAEQYF	TGTGCCAGTAGTATAGGTCTAGCGCACGCCGAGCAGTACTTC
TRBV6-1	-	TRBJ1-1	CASTPSGVHKAFF	TGTGCCAGCACCCCATCGGGGGTTCACAAAGCTTTCTTT
TRBV18	TRBD2	TRBJ2-7	CASSTGGVPYEQYF	TGTGCCAGCTCAACGGGGGGGGTCCCCTACGAGCAGTACTTC
TRBV19	-	TRBJ1-2	CASRKGPDNYGYTF	TGTGCCAGTAGAAAGGGGCCCGATAACTATGGCTACACCTTC
TRBV7-3	TRBD1	TRBJ1-2	CASSLDRDYGYTF	TGTGCCAGCAGCTTGGACAGGGACTATGGCTACACCTTC
TRBV7-6	-	TRBJ2-7	CASSLAHGELSDEQYF	TGTGCCAGCAGCTTAGCGCATGGGGAGCTGAGCGACGAGCAGTACTTC
TRBV28	TRBD1	TRBJ1-4	CASSPGQGAGEKLFF	TGTGCCAGCAGTCCCGGACAGGGGGCTGGTGAAAAACTGTTTTTT
TRBV6-1	-	TRBJ1-1	CASRASEAFF	TGTGCCAGCAGGGCTTCTGAAGCTTTCTTT
TRBV9	TRBD2	TRBJ2-3	CASSTSGGASTDTQYF	TGTGCCAGCAGCACTAGCGGGGGGGCTAGCACAGATACGCAGTATTTT
TRBV29-1	-	TRBJ2-7	CSVEMTDNYEQYF	TGCAGCGTTGAGATGACCGACAACTACGAGCAGTACTTC
TRBV5-1	TRBD1	TRBJ2-7	CASSLRVGDSAYEQYF	TGCGCCAGCAGCTTGAGGGTGGGGGACAGCGCCTACGAGCAGTACTTC
TRBV4-1	-	TRBJ2-3	CASRTGQGRSDTQYF	TGCGCCAGCAGAACGGGCCAAGGGAGGTCAGATACGCAGTATTTT
TRBV19	-	TRBJ2-7	CASSPDYQYEQYF	TGTGCCAGTAGCCCGGACTACCAATACGAGCAGTACTTC
TRBV13	TRBD1	TRBJ1-2	CASSWNRQGANGYTF	TGTGCCAGCAGCTGGAACAGACAGGGGGCTAATGGCTACACCTTC
TRBV10-1	-	TRBJ2-7	CASSEVGGYEQYF	TGCGCCAGCAGTGAGGTAGGGGGCTACGAGCAGTACTTC
TRBV25-1	TRBD2	TRBJ2-1	CASSSPTSGSWDEQFF	TGTGCCAGCAGTAGCCCCACTAGCGGGAGTTGGGATGAGCAGTTCTTC
TRBV5-1	-	TRBJ2-7	CASSPMSLVSYEQYF	TGCGCCAGCAGCCCTATGTCGCTAGTCTCCTACGAGCAGTACTTC
TRBV29-1	-	TRBJ2-5	CSVPLAPTETQYF	TGCAGCGTCCCCCTAGCCCCGACAGAGACCCAGTACTTC
TRBV9	-	TRBJ2-7	CASSVAGNAYEQYF	TGTGCCAGCAGCGTAGCAGGGAACGCCTACGAGCAGTACTTC
TRBV7-6	TRBD1	TRBJ2-7	CASSFGTGAEQYF	TGTGCCAGCAGCTTCGGGACAGGGGCCGAGCAGTACTTC
TRBV1	-	TRBJ2-5	CTSSRGLTGREQYF	TGCACCAGCAGCCGGGGACTTACAGGGAGGGAGCAGTACTTC
TRBV7-9	-	TRBJ1-5	CASSLGPGLNQPQHF	TGTGCCAGCAGCTTAGGGCCGGGACTCAATCAGCCCCAGCATTTT
TRBV5-6	TRBD1	TRBJ1-5	CASSSGQGDQPQHF	TGTGCCAGCAGCTCCGGACAGGGCGATCAGCCCCAGCATTTT
TRBV7-2	TRBD1	TRBJ1-1	CASSFSPQGRDTEAFF	TGTGCCAGCAGCTTTAGTCCACAGGGGAGAGACACTGAAGCTTTCTTT
TRBV27	TRBD2	TRBJ2-1	CASSSPGTSGLDNEQFF	TGTGCCAGCAGTTCCCCCGGGACTAGCGGACTTGACAATGAGCAGTTCTTC
TRBV7-6	-	TRBJ2-1	CASSLVDSPNTYNEQFF	TGTGCCAGCAGCTTAGTGGACTCCCCAAATACCTACAATGAGCAGTTCTTC
TRBV5-8	TRBD1	TRBJ1-5	CASPRGRTGNQPQHF	TGTGCCAGCCCAAGGGGGCGGACGGGCAATCAGCCCCAGCATTTT
TRBV11-2	-	TRBJ2-7	CASSLTLAGRYYEQYF	TGTGCCAGCAGCTTGACTCTGGCGGGAAGATACTACGAGCAGTACTTC
TRBV25-1	-	TRBJ2-1	CASSEFGGVQGNEQFF	TGTGCCAGCAGTGAATTTGGCGGGGTCCAAGGCAATGAGCAGTTCTTC
TRBV29-1	TRBD1	TRBJ1-1	CSVEGQENTEAFF	TGCAGCGTTGAGGGACAGGAGAACACTGAAGCTTTCTTT
TRBV18	TRBD2	TRBJ2-1	CASSPPNSGSFYEQFF	TGTGCCAGCTCACCACCGAATAGCGGGAGTTTCTATGAGCAGTTCTTC
TRBV18	-	TRBJ2-5	CASSPPSEETQYF	TGTGCCAGCTCACCACCTTCGGAAGAGACCCAGTACTTC
TRBV5-4	TRBD2	TRBJ2-7	CASSLKLAGGPYEQYF	TGTGCCAGCAGCTTGAAACTAGCGGGAGGACCCTACGAGCAGTACTTC
TRBV5-1	TRBD2	TRBJ2-5	CASSLGSGGQETQYF	TGCGCCAGCAGCTTGGGTAGCGGGGGACAAGAGACCCAGTACTTC
TRBV11-3	TRBD2	TRBJ2-3	CASSPWTSGGTTDTQYF	TGTGCCAGCAGCCCCTGGACTAGCGGGGGGACCACAGATACGCAGTATTTT
TRBV2	TRBD2	TRBJ2-2	CASSRTSGVTGELFF	TGTGCCAGCAGTCGGACTAGCGGCGTCACCGGGGAGCTGTTTTTT
TRBV29-1	-	TRBJ2-7	CSVEVWGESAYEQYF	TGCAGCGTTGAAGTTTGGGGCGAAAGCGCCTACGAGCAGTACTTC
TRBV19	-	TRBJ2-5	CASSIIWSGGLETQYF	TGTGCCAGTAGTATTATTTGGTCTGGGGGACTGGAGACCCAGTACTTC
TRBV28	TRBD1	TRBJ1-5	CASSPSGQGKGQPQHF	TGTGCCAGCAGTCCCTCTGGACAGGGTAAAGGCCAGCCCCAGCATTTT
TRBV6-1	TRBD1	TRBJ1-5	CASRKTGVQQPQHF	TGTGCCAGCAGGAAAACAGGGGTACAACAGCCCCAGCATTTT
TRBV6-5	-	TRBJ2-3	CASSPPGTDTQYF	TGTGCCAGCAGTCCACCAGGGACAGATACGCAGTATTTT
TRBV19	TRBD2	TRBJ2-1	CASSISGLGDNEQFF	TGTGCCAGTAGTATTTCGGGACTAGGAGACAATGAGCAGTTCTTC
TRBV4-1	TRBD2	TRBJ2-2	CASSLTSGGGPPGELFF	TGCGCCAGCAGCCTGACTAGCGGGGGAGGCCCTCCCGGGGAGCTGTTTTTT
TRBV28	-	TRBJ2-6	CASSETASGANVLTF	TGTGCCAGCAGTGAAACAGCCTCTGGGGCCAACGTCCTGACTTTC
TRBV6-1	-	TRBJ1-2	CASSSQGYGYTF	TGTGCCAGCAGCTCACAGGGCTATGGCTACACCTTC